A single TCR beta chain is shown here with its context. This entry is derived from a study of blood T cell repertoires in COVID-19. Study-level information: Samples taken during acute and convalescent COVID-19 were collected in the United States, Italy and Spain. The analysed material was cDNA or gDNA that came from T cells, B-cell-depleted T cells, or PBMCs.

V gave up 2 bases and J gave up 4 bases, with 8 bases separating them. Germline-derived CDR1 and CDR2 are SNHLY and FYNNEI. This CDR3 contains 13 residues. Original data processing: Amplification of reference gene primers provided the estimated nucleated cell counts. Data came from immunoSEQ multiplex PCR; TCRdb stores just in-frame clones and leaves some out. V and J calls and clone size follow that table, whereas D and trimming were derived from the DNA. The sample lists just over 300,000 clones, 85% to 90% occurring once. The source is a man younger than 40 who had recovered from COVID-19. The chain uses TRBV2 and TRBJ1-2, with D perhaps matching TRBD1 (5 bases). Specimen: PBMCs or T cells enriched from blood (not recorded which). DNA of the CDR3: TGTGCCAGCAGTGAAAGACAGTTCTATGGCTACACCTTC. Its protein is CASSERQFYGYTF.